These 14 T cell receptor beta chains originate from one sample sequenced in a study of blood T cell repertoires in COVID-19. The protocol was immunoSEQ multiplex PCR, while the TCRdb copy is restricted to in-frame clones and leaves out a portion. This table holds roughly 250,000 clones, 75% to 85% found once. Sequencing used peripheral blood. The receptors were gathered from a human donor in a cohort sampled during active COVID-19.

This chain uses TRBV3-1 (or the pseudogene TRBV3-2) with TRBJ2-7; unclear D gene. The V end lost 1 base, the J end lost 7 bases, and 11 bases lay between the germline ends. The CDR3 spans 13 residues. CDR1 and CDR2 (germline): LGHDT, YNNKEL (reference sequence). CDR3 amino acids: CASSQVSVLEQYF. In DNA form, the CDR3 reads TGTGCCAGCAGCCAAGTGTCCGTTCTGGAGCAGTACTTC.

The chain is built from TRBV7-3 and TRBJ2-1; 10 bases align to TRBD2. The CDR3 loop spans 16 amino acids. Looked up from germline, CDR1 is SGHTA and CDR2 is FQGTGA. V was clipped by 0 bases and J by 3 bases; unmatched bases: 2. The CDR3 sequence: CASSLTGLADYNEQFF. CDR3 coding DNA: TGTGCCAGCAGCTTAACCGGACTAGCGGACTACAATGAGCAGTTCTTC.

V and J are TRBV18 and TRBJ1-4; the D is unclear. The V gene's germline CDR1 is KGHSH and CDR2 LQKENI. This CDR3 spans 17 amino acids. V shed 3 bases and J shed 3 bases, with 17 bases lying between them. CDR3 nucleotides: TGTGCCAGCTCACCCCTAGGCAGACCCTGGGCTAATGAAAAACTGTTTTTT. This translates into CASSPLGRPWANEKLFF. The full variable domain, its missing parts supplied by reference TRBV18 and TRBJ1-4, is NAGVMQNPRHLVRRRGQEARLRCSPMKGHSHVYWYRQLPEEGLKFMVYLQKENIIDESGMPKERFSAEFPKEGPSILRIQQVVRGDSAAYFCASSPLGRPWANEKLFFGSGTQLSVL.

J is TRBJ2-3 and V is TRBV7-3; TRBD1 matches 12 bases. CDR3 size: 15 residues. V was clipped by 3 bases and J by 4 bases; unmatched bases: 2. Per germline, CDR1 SGHTA and CDR2 FQGTGA. The DNA for the CDR3 is TGTGCCAGCAGCTTGGGACAGGGGGCCGCAGATACGCAGTATTTT. Translated: CASSLGQGAADTQYF. Together with reference TRBV7-3 and TRBJ2-3, the CDR3 gives the full variable domain: GAGVSQTPSNKVTEKGKYVELRCDPISGHTALYWYRQSLGQGPEFLIYFQGTGAADDSGLPNDRFFAVRPEGSVSTLKIQRTERGDSAVYLCASSLGQGAADTQYFGPGTRLTVL.

V is TRBV18 and J is TRBJ2-7; 8 positions agree with TRBD2. The CDR3 runs 13 residues. The V segment lost 4 bases and the J segment 5 bases; nucleotides outside the gene matches: 4. Germline CDR1 is KGHSH and CDR2 is LQKENI. The CDR3 here is CASSLSGRDEQYF. The CDR3, as DNA: TGTGCCAGCTCACTCTCCGGGAGGGACGAGCAGTACTTC.

The genes are TRBV12-1 and TRBJ2-7; no DNA check was done on the table's D call, TRBD2. TRBV12-1 is annotated as a pseudogene. CDR3 length equals 10 residues. The CDR3 region is CASSSFSQYF. The CDR3 region has the DNA TGTGCCAGCAGCTCGTTCTCGCAGTACTTC.

This sequence joins TRBV11-2 and TRBJ2-3, with unresolved D. V was clipped by 5 bases and J by 3 bases, with 15 bases between them. Germline CDR1 SGHAT, CDR2 FQNNGV. The CDR3 spans 15 residues. The DNA of the CDR3 is TGTGCCAGCAGCCCGTCCGCAGCGAGAACAGATACGCAGTATTTT. Translated: CASSPSAARTDTQYF.

The rearrangement links TRBV5-1 to TRBJ2-7, with D uncertain. Looked up from germline, CDR1 is SGHRS and CDR2 is YFSETQ. The ends were cut back, 0 bases at V and 4 bases at J, with 11 bases in the middle. The CDR3 is made up of 14 amino acids. CDR3 DNA sequence: TGCGCCAGCAGCTTGGGGTTATACCAGTACGAGCAGTACTTC. Encoded protein: CASSLGLYQYEQYF.

This chain joins TRBV4-1 and TRBJ2-7, with 8 nucleotides matching TRBD1. V lost 1 base and J lost 0; bases outside the gene matches: 2. Germline CDR1 reads MGHRA; CDR2 reads YSYEKL. The CDR3 runs to 15 residues. The CDR3 DNA is TGCGCCAGCAGCCAAGGACAGGGGAACTCCTACGAGCAGTACTTC. Its translation is CASSQGQGNSYEQYF.

The gene calls are TRBV15 and TRBJ2-1; tentative D call: TRBD2 (7 bases). V shed 2 bases and J shed 6 bases, with 8 bases lying between them. CDR3 length: 13 residues. Germline lookup yields CDR1 LNHNV and CDR2 YYDKDF (reference sequence). In DNA form, the CDR3 reads TGTGCCACCAGCAGACGGGGGGCCAATGAGCAGTTCTTC. As protein: CATSRRGANEQFF.

The chain combines TRBV6-2 or TRBV6-3 with TRBJ1-5, with a possible D match to TRBD1 (5 bases). CDR1 is MNHEY and CDR2 is SVGEGT in the germline V gene. Deletions cut 5 bases from V and 7 bases from J, with 12 bases between. This CDR3 comprises 13 residues. The CDR3 DNA follows: TGTGCCAGCAGTCTCCAGGCAGGGCAGCCCCAGCATTTT. This sequence encodes CASSLQAGQPQHF.

The chain employs TRBV27 and TRBJ1-2; unclear D gene. The CDR3 consists of 17 residues. CDR1 is MNHEY and CDR2 is SMNVEV in the germline V gene (reference sequence). Trimming stripped 4 bases from V and 6 bases from J, with 24 bases between. In DNA, the CDR3 is TGTGCCAGCAGTTCGTACCTTCGAGAGGGAACGGGGAATGGCTACACCTTC. This sequence encodes CASSSYLREGTGNGYTF.

This chain joins TRBV18 and TRBJ1-1, with 9 bases identical to TRBD1. Germline loops: CDR1 KGHSH, CDR2 LQKENI. The CDR3 spans 15 residues. Germline trimming cut 3 bases from V and 6 bases from J; bases unmatched to any gene: 8. The CDR3 DNA reads as TGTGCCAGCTCACCGACGACAGGGGGTGGTTCTGAAGCTTTCTTT. This encodes CASSPTTGGGSEAFF.

Concerning this clone: Germline and junction disagree at one end, which may indicate a read error. The chain uses TRBV7-7 and TRBJ1-1; D gene unclear. Per germline, CDR1 SSHAT and CDR2 FNYEAQ (reference sequence). There are 13 residues in the CDR3. As DNA, the CDR3 is TGTGCTAGCAGCTTATCTACGGACACTGAAGCTTTCTTT. This encodes CASSLSTDTEAFF.